This TCR beta chain was sequenced for a study of metastatic and nonmetastatic thyroid tumors. As for the study in general: Repertoire comparison spanned blood and tumor or nodule tissue of malignant and benign thyroid patients.

Regarding the study as a whole: It was reported that TCR beta diversity was significantly higher in malignant thyroid tumors than benign nodules, in blood and tumor.

Source study methods: CDR3 was compared across clinicopathological groups, and the resulting differences were used to build a distant-metastasis classifier for papillary thyroid cancer. TCRdb re-called clones via MiXCR from the PCR reads. Here the V and J calls rest on TCRdb's processing, not on the authors' analysis. The sample lists about 43,000 clones, less than 25% occurring once. None of the patients had undergone any treatment ahead of thyroid surgery. As for this clone: Its antigen is currently unknown.

V gave up 2 bases and J gave up 7 bases, with 9 bases separating them. Germline CDR1 DFQATT, CDR2 SNEGSKA (reference sequence). The CDR3 is 13 residues long. Sequenced: tumor tissue. This sequence joins TRBV20-1 and TRBJ1-6; unclear D gene. The clonotype originates from a female donor with papillary thyroid cancer or a benign thyroid nodule (not recorded which). Some clones in this sample may be carry-over from other donors' samples. The chain's CDR3 is CSARTQQNSPLHF. CDR3 in DNA: TGCAGTGCTAGAACTCAGCAAAATTCACCCCTCCACTTT.